This TCR beta chain was sequenced for a study of blood T cell repertoires in COVID-19. Whole-study context: From T cells, B-cell-depleted T cells, or PBMCs came the material, which was cDNA or gDNA.

The germline V gene has CDR1 KGHSH and CDR2 LQKENI. Deletions cut 4 bases from V and 5 bases from J, with 11 bases between. The CDR3 has 13 amino acids. Clones were read by immunoSEQ multiplex PCR, and TCRdb kept only the in-frame ones, dropping some. Among roughly 250,000 clones listed, less than 85% were seen once. V usage is TRBV18 and J usage is TRBJ2-5; D might be TRBD2 (5 bases). The clonotype originates from a woman of 80 years or more with active or convalescent COVID-19. Sequencing was carried out using peripheral blood. CDR3 nucleotide sequence: TGTGCCAGCTCACACGGGGTGATCGAGACCCAGTACTTC. As protein: CASSHGVIETQYF.